This TCR beta chain appears in the sequencing data of a study of cytomegalovirus exposure and HLA in healthy donors. Germline-derived CDR1 and CDR2 are SGHRS and YFSETQ. This CDR3 is 18 amino acids long. Germline trimming cut 5 bases from V and 3 bases from J; bases unmatched to any gene: 18. The PCR ran on 60 Vbeta and 13 Jbeta primers. The method was immunoSEQ multiplex PCR; TCRdb's version includes in-frame clones alone and lacks a portion of them. The sample lists 55,000 to 70,000 clones, around 86% occurring once. The source is a woman aged 25 to 39 in good health and CMV-seronegative. This sequence joins TRBV5-1 and TRBJ1-2, with 8 bases aligning to TRBD1. Sequencing was done on a sample of PBMCs. The CDR3 here is CASSYGTGVKSGYYGYTF. Written as DNA, the CDR3 is TGCGCCAGCAGTTACGGGACAGGAGTCAAATCCGGGTACTATGGCTACACCTTC. Full variable domain (remainder filled in from reference TRBV5-1 and TRBJ1-2): KAGVTQTPRYLIKTRGQQVTLSCSPISGHRSVSWYQQTPGQGLQFLFEYFSETQRNKGNFPGRFSGRQFSNSRSEMNVSTLELGDSALYLCASSYGTGVKSGYYGYTFGSGTRLTVV.